This is a list of T cell receptor beta chains from one sample in a study of OX40 agonist ivuxolimab in advanced cancers. The data were produced by immunoSEQ multiplex PCR, yet TCRdb's version contains in-frame clones alone and is incomplete. The profile shows about 35,000 clones, about 70% of them singletons. The material was CD4+ or CD8+ T cells sorted from blood, obtained in a trial of the OX40 agonist ivuxolimab. The receptors here all came from an adult with an advanced solid tumor such as melanoma, head and neck, liver or kidney cancer. Each CDR3 is given with its conserved first and last residue. A D gene is named only where the DNA matches it firmly. Expanded clones get a size class; other rows say once, few or many, or leave the size out.

d_call,clone_size,v_call,j_call,cdr3_aa,cdr3_nt
TRBD1,.,TRBV2,TRBJ1-5,CASRAGQQLSNQPQHF,TGTGCCAGCAGGGCGGGACAGCAGTTAAGCAATCAGCCCCAGCATTTT
.,once,TRBV19,TRBJ2-3,CASSISGGTQYF,TGTGCCAGTAGTATTTCAGGAGGAACGCAGTATTTT
TRBD1,.,TRBV5-8,TRBJ2-7,CASSLRGHFEQYF,TGTGCCAGCAGCTTGAGGGGGCATTTCGAGCAGTACTTC
.,few,TRBV14,TRBJ1-1,CASSQTAYTEAFF,TGTGCCAGCAGCCAAACGGCATACACTGAAGCTTTCTTT
.,.,TRBV5-4,TRBJ1-6,CASSKEGNNSPLHF,TGTGCCAGCAGCAAGGAGGGGAATAATTCACCCCTCCACTTT
.,.,TRBV4-1,TRBJ2-7,CASSQDRGGYEQYF,TGCGCCAGCAGCCAAGATAGAGGAGGGTACGAGCAGTACTTC
.,.,TRBV2,TRBJ2-5,CASSGQATTETQYF,TGTGCCAGCAGTGGACAGGCCACCACGGAGACCCAGTACTTC
.,.,TRBV27,TRBJ2-1,CASSIITNRDSYNEQFF,TGTGCCAGCAGTATCATAACAAACAGGGATTCCTACAATGAGCAGTTCTTC
.,.,TRBV10-1,TRBJ2-1,CASSVIGRPNEQFF,TGCGCCAGCAGTGTAATCGGCCGGCCCAATGAGCAGTTCTTC
.,.,TRBV6-6,TRBJ2-2,CASSLDRNTGELFF,TGTGCCAGCAGTTTGGACAGAAACACCGGGGAGCTGTTTTTT
.,.,TRBV7-9,TRBJ1-5,CASSLSWGQPQHF,TGTGCCAGCAGCTTAAGTTGGGGGCAGCCCCAGCATTTT
.,once,TRBV7-9,TRBJ2-1,CASSLLLDNEQFF,TGTGCCAGCAGCCTGCTATTAGACAATGAGCAGTTCTTC
TRBD2,.,TRBV5-1,TRBJ2-3,CASSLAAGGPDGTDTQYF,TGCGCCAGCAGCTTGGCAGCGGGGGGGCCCGATGGTACAGATACGCAGTATTTT
.,.,TRBV6-5,TRBJ1-3,CASSPSISGNTIYF,TGTGCCAGCAGCCCGTCCATCTCTGGAAACACCATATATTTT
.,.,TRBV21-1,TRBJ2-6,CASSKVAVYSGANVLTF,TGTGCCAGCAGCAAAGTGGCTGTCTACTCTGGGGCCAACGTCCTGACTTTC
.,few,TRBV19,TRBJ1-3,CASMIGGSGNTIYF,TGTGCCAGTATGATAGGGGGCTCTGGAAACACCATATATTTT
.,few,TRBV5-1,TRBJ2-3,CASSLYPDTQYF,TGCGCCAGCAGCTTGTATCCAGATACGCAGTATTTT
.,.,TRBV4-1,TRBJ1-2,CASSQEAHSPRAGYTF,TGCGCCAGCAGCCAAGAGGCCCACTCCCCACGGGCCGGCTACACCTTC
TRBD1,.,TRBV6-1,TRBJ1-2,CASSDPGTGSYGYTF,TGTGCCAGCAGTGACCCCGGGACAGGGAGCTATGGCTACACCTTC
TRBD1,few,TRBV27,TRBJ1-5,CASSLQGAPPQPQHF,TGTGCCAGCAGTTTACAGGGGGCTCCTCCTCAGCCCCAGCATTTT
TRBD1,.,TRBV19,TRBJ1-1,CASSRRTGNFMNTEAFF,TGTGCCAGTAGTAGAAGGACAGGGAATTTCATGAACACTGAAGCTTTCTTT
.,.,TRBV11-2,TRBJ2-2,CASSFPSRVNTGELFF,TGTGCCAGCAGCTTTCCCTCCCGGGTTAACACCGGGGAGCTGTTTTTT
.,.,TRBV7-6,TRBJ1-4,CASSLNLRVGEKLFF,TGTGCCAGCAGCTTAAATCTCAGGGTGGGAGAAAAACTGTTTTTT
TRBD2,.,TRBV9,TRBJ2-1,CASSRTSGGYNEQFF,TGTGCCAGCAGCCGGACTAGCGGGGGCTACAATGAGCAGTTCTTC
.,few,TRBV14,TRBJ1-1,CASSQVTVTEAFF,TGTGCCAGCAGCCAAGTGACAGTCACTGAAGCTTTCTTT
.,.,TRBV2,TRBJ1-2,CASKRLHGYTF,TGTGCCAGCAAAAGACTGCATGGCTACACCTTC
TRBD2,.,TRBV15,TRBJ2-1,CATSRGLAGTEQFF,TGTGCCACCAGCAGAGGACTAGCGGGGACTGAGCAGTTCTTC
TRBD1,large,TRBV9,TRBJ2-1,CASSVSGGNEQFF,TGTGCCAGCAGCGTTTCAGGGGGCAATGAGCAGTTCTTC
TRBD1,.,TRBV18,TRBJ1-1,CASGQGVDEAFF,TGTGCCAGCGGGCAGGGGGTCGATGAAGCTTTCTTT
.,few,TRBV5-1,TRBJ2-5,CASRGGDQETQYF,TGCGCCAGCCGAGGCGGTGATCAAGAGACCCAGTACTTC
.,.,TRBV6-1,TRBJ1-5,CASSDLAGFNQPQHF,TGTGCCAGCAGTGATCTGGCTGGCTTCAATCAGCCCCAGCATTTT
TRBD2,.,TRBV2,TRBJ2-1,CASSGLAAYNEQFF,TGTGCCAGCAGCGGACTAGCGGCTTACAATGAGCAGTTCTTC